The clone carrying this T cell receptor (beta chain) was seen a single time. Its target is unknown. Repertoires were generated with immunoSEQ multiplex PCR, while TCRdb's copy carries only in-frame clones and drops some. The repertoire holds about 4,500 clones, approximately 85% seen once, with about 24% in the top ten. The sample belongs to a study of T cell clonotyping in hematopoietic cell transplantation. Blood collection times were about day -28 and days 30, 100, 180 posttransplant. Germline CDR1 is MNHEY and CDR2 is SMNVEV (reference sequence). V lost 5 bases and J 7 bases, leaving 12 bases between the germline ends. This CDR3 contains 13 residues. Study-wide findings and caveats: Few recipient clonotypes overlapped donors; over 95% were de novo at given depth. Recipient TCR diversity dropped after transplant; expanded clonotypes rose from day 30 to 180. Without cell sorting, CD4 versus CD8 contributions remain unresolved.

Sequences were derived from peripheral blood mononuclear cells, sampled 180 days after allogeneic stem cell transplant. The receptor's source is a male patient aged 55 to 69 who had an allogeneic stem cell transplant from an unrelated donor, so T cells may come from the graft donor. Some clones in this sample may be carry-over from other donors' samples. This rearrangement joins TRBV27 to TRBJ2-4, with D perhaps TRBD1 (5 bases). The CDR3 spells CASSPQGRNIQYF. CDR3 DNA sequence: TGTGCCAGCAGTCCTCAGGGTAGGAACATTCAGTACTTC.